Following are 6 T cell receptor beta chains from one sample sequenced in a study of blood T cell repertoires in COVID-19. The assay was immunoSEQ multiplex PCR, and TCRdb's table has in-frame clones only and misses some. The sample carries some 200,000 clones, about 90% recorded once. Sequenced sample: peripheral blood. These receptors all come from a man younger than 40 with acute or convalescent COVID-19.

This rearrangement joins TRBV28 to TRBJ2-3; 15 nucleotides line up with TRBD2. This CDR3 spans 19 amino acids. Germline CDR1 is MDHEN and CDR2 is SYDVKM. Unmatched junction bases numbered 14, after V lost 5 bases and J lost 5 bases. CDR3 in amino acids: CASSNTIRGLAGGIDTQYF. Here the CDR3 DNA reads TGTGCCAGCAGTAATACTATACGCGGACTAGCGGGAGGGATAGATACGCAGTATTTT. Full variable domain (missing parts from reference TRBV28 and TRBJ2-3): DVKVTQSSRYLVKRTGEKVFLECVQDMDHENMFWYRQDPGLGLRLIYFSYDVKMKEKGDIPEGYSVSREKKERFSLILESASTNQTSMYLCASSNTIRGLAGGIDTQYFGPGTRLTVL.

The chain carries TRBV5-5 and TRBJ2-7; D might be TRBD2 (5 bases). The CDR3 has 13 residues. Germline CDR1 reads SGHKS; CDR2 reads YYEKEE (reference sequence). V shed 4 bases and J shed 12 bases, with 20 bases lying between them. CDR3 DNA: TGTGCCAGCAGCGTAAGGCCGGCGGGCCTTGGGTACTTC. This codes for CASSVRPAGLGYF.

The chain couples TRBV28 to TRBJ2-7; TRBD1 might be the D (6 bases). V lost 5 bases to trimming and J lost 10 bases, with 15 bases between them. The germline gives CDR1 MDHEN, CDR2 SYDVKM. The CDR3 covers 12 residues. CDR3 sequence: CASSPPTGNQYF. In DNA, the CDR3 is TGTGCCAGCAGTCCGCCAACAGGGAACCAGTACTTC. Drawing the rest from reference TRBV28 and TRBJ2-7, the complete variable domain is DVKVTQSSRYLVKRTGEKVFLECVQDMDHENMFWYRQDPGLGLRLIYFSYDVKMKEKGDIPEGYSVSREKKERFSLILESASTNQTSMYLCASSPPTGNQYFGPGTRLTVT.

This chain links TRBV30 with TRBJ1-2, with a weak D call TRBD1 (5 bases). Germline V gene lookup returns CDR1 GTSNPN and CDR2 SVGIG (reference sequence). The CDR3 covers 16 residues. Between the trimmed V and J ends, which lost 0 bases and 3 bases, there was a span of 17 bases. The CDR3 here is CAWSVLLGVGDYGYTF. CDR3 in DNA: TGTGCCTGGAGTGTATTATTAGGGGTAGGGGACTATGGCTACACCTTC.

The rearrangement links TRBV10-3 to TRBJ2-7; maybe TRBD2 (6 bases). CDR1 is ENHRY and CDR2 is SYGVKD in the germline V gene. This CDR3 is 15 amino acids long. V was clipped by 6 bases and J by 2 bases, with 17 bases between them. The CDR3 DNA reads TGTGCCATCAGGAGGGGTAGCGGCGGGGCCTACGAGCAGTACTTC. Amino acid sequence: CAIRRGSGGAYEQYF.

V and J are TRBV19 and TRBJ2-3; 7 positions match TRBD1. Per germline, CDR1 LNHDA and CDR2 SQIVND (reference sequence). The CDR3 loop spans 14 amino acids. The J segment lost 5 bases and the V segment lost 6 bases, leaving 8 bases of the junction unmatched. The CDR3 sequence: CASSPGQIRDTQYF. The CDR3 DNA follows: TGTGCCAGTAGCCCGGGACAGATTCGAGATACGCAGTATTTT. Full variable domain (rest looked up from reference TRBV19 and TRBJ2-3): DGGITQSPKYLFRKEGQNVTLSCEQNLNHDAMYWYRQDPGQGLRLIYYSQIVNDFQKGDIAEGYSVSREKKESFPLTVTSAQKNPTAFYLCASSPGQIRDTQYFGPGTRLTVL.